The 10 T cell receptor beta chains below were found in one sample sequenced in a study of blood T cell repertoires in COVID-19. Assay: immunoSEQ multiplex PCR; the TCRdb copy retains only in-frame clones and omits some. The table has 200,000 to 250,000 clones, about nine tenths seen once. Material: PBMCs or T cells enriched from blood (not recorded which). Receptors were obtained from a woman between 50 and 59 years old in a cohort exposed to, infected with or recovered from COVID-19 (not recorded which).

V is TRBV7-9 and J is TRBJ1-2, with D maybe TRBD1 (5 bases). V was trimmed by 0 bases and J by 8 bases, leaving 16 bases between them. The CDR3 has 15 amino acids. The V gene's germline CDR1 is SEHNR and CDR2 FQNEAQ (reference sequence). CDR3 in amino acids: CASSLAPGGTVGYTF. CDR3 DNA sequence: TGTGCCAGCAGCTTAGCGCCCGGGGGGACGGTGGGCTACACCTTC.

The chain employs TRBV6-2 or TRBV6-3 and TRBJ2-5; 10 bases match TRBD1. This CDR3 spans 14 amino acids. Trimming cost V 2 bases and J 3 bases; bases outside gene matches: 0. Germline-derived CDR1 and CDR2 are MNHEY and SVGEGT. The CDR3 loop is CASSYGTGEETQYF. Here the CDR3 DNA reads TGTGCCAGCAGTTACGGGACAGGGGAAGAGACCCAGTACTTC.

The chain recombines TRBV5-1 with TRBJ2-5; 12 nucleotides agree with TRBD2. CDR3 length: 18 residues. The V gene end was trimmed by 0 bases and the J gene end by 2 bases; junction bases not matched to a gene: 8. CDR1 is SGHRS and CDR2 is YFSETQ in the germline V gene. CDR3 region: CASSLGLLAGGKQETQYF. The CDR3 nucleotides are TGCGCCAGCAGCTTGGGACTACTAGCGGGGGGAAAGCAAGAGACCCAGTACTTC.

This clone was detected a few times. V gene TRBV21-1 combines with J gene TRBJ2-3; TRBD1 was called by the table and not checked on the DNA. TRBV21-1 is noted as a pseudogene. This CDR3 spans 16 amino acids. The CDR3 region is CASSKPRQGPVYTQYF. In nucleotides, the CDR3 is TGTGCCAGCAGCAAACCTAGGCAGGGCCCCGTGTATACGCAGTATTTT.

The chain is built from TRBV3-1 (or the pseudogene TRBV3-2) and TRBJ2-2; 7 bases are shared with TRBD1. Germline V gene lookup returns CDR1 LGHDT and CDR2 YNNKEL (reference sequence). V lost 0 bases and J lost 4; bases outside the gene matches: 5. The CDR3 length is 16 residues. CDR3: CASSQDSGGSTGELFF. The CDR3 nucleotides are TGTGCCAGCAGCCAAGACTCAGGGGGTAGCACCGGGGAGCTGTTTTTT.

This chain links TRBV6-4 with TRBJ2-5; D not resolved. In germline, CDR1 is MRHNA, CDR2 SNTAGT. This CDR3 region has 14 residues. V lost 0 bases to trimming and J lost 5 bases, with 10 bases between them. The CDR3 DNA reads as TGTGCCAGCAGTGACTCATTACTATCGGAGACCCAGTACTTC. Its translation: CASSDSLLSETQYF.

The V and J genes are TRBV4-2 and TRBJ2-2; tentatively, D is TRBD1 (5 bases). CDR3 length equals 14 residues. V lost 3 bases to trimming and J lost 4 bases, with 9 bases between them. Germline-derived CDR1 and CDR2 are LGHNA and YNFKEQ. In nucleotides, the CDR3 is TGTGCCAGCAGCCAGGGGCAGGTCACCGGGGAGCTGTTTTTT. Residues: CASSQGQVTGELFF.

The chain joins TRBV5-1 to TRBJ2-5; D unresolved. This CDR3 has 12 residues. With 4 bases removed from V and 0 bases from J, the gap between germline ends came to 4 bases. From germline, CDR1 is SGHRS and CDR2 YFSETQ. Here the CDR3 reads CASSLNQETQYF. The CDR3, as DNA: TGCGCCAGCAGCCTAAACCAAGAGACCCAGTACTTC.

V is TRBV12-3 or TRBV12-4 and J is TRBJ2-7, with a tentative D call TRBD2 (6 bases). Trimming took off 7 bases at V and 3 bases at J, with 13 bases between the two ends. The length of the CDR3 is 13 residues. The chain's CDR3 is CASTAGGSYEQYF. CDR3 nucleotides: TGTGCCAGCACCGCCGGGGGTAGCTACGAGCAGTACTTC.

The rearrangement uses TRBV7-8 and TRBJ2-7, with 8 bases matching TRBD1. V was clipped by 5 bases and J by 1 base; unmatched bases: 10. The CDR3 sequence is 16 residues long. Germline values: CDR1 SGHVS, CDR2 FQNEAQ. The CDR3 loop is CASSLRDRTGSYEQYF. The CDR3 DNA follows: TGTGCCAGCAGCCTCCGGGACAGGACAGGGTCCTACGAGCAGTACTTC.